This T cell receptor (beta chain) was sequenced during a study of cytomegalovirus exposure and HLA in healthy donors. General study findings and limits: The study dropped some indistinguishable V segments, TRBV6-2 and TRBV6-3 among them. Reported performance of the classifier showed diagnosis of cytomegalovirus status with high specificity and sensitivity. Per a later analysis, about 17,000 TCR beta sequences showed association with HLA alleles at 0.05 false discovery rate.

Concerning this clone itself: Antigen specificity is unknown.

PCR was performed using 60 Vbeta and 13 Jbeta primers. Measured with immunoSEQ multiplex PCR; TCRdb has only the in-frame clones, and not every one. Counted here are approximately 140,000 clones, approximately 83% occurring once; the ten biggest clones make up 3.5% to 5%. CDR1 and CDR2 from the germline V gene are SEHNR and FQNEAQ (reference sequence). This CDR3 spans 14 amino acids. V was cut by 2 bases and J by 8 bases, with 15 bases left in between. The donors were healthy bone marrow donors. The rearrangement joins TRBV7-9 to TRBJ1-2, with D tentatively TRBD1 (6 bases). The TCR comes from a man between 40 and 49 years old in good health and CMV-seropositive. Specimen: PBMCs. The CDR3 reads CASSLTGGALGYTF. The DNA for the CDR3 is TGTGCCAGCAGCTTAACGGGGGGGGCGTTAGGCTACACCTTC.